The clone carrying this TCR beta chain was detected only a few times. This CDR3 comprises 12 residues. V lost 5 bases and J lost 3, with 8 bases in between. Germline V gives CDR1 SGHVS, CDR2 FQNEAQ. The PCR used 60 Vbeta and 13 Jbeta primers. TCRdb's copy holds only in-frame clones and misses some; the assay was immunoSEQ multiplex PCR. Of 70,000 to 95,000 clones listed, approximately 56% are singletons. This record comes from a study of cytomegalovirus exposure and HLA in healthy donors. The chain carries TRBV7-8 and TRBJ2-7; the D gene is possibly TRBD1 (5 bases). The source of this sequence is a woman in her twenties or thirties in good health and CMV-seropositive. Sequencing was carried out using PBMCs. CDR3 coding DNA: TGTGCCAGCAGCGGACACCGCTACGAGCAGTACTTC. It is translated as CASSGHRYEQYF.